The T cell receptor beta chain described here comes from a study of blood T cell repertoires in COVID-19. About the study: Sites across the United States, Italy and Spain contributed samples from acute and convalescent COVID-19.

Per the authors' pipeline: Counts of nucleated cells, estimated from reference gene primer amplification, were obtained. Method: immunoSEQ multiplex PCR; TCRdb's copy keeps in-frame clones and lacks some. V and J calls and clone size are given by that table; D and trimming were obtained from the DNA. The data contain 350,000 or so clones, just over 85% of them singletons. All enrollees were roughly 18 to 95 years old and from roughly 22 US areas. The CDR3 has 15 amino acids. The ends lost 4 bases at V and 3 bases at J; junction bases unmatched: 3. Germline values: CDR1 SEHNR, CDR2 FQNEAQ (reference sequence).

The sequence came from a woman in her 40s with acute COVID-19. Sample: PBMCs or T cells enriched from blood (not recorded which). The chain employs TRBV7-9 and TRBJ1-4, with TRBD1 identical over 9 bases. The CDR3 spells CASSSGDRANEKLFF. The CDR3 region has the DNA TGTGCCAGCAGCTCCGGGGACAGGGCTAATGAAAAACTGTTTTTT.